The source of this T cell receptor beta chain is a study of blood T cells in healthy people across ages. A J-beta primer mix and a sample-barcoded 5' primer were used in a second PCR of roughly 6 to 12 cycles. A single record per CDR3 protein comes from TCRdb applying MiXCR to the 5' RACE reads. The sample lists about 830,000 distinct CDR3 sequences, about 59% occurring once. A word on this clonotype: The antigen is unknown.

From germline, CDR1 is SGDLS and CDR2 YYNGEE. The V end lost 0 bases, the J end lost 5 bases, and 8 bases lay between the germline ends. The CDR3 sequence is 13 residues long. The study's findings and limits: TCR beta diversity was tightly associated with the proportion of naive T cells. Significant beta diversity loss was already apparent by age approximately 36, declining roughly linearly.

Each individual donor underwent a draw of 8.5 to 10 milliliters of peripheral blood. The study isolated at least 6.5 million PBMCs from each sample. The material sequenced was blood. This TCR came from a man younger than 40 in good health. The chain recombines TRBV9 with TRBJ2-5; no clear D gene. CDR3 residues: CASSVEGWETQYF. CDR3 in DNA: TGTGCCAGCAGCGTAGAAGGATGGGAGACCCAGTACTTC.